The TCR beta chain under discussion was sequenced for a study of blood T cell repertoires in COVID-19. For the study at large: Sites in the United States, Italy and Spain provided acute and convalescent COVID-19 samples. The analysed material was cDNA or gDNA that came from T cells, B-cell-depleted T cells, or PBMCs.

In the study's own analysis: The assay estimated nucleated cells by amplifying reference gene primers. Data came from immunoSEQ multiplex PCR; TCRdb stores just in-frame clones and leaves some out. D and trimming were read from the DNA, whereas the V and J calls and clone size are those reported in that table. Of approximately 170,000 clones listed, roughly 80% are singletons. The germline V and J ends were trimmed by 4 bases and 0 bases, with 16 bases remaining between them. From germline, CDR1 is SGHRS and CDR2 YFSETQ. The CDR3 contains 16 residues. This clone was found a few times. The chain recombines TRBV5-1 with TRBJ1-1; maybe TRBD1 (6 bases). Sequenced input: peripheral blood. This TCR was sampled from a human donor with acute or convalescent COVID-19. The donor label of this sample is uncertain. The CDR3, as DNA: TGCGCCAGCAGCCCGGACCTAGGGGGGGTGAACACTGAAGCTTTCTTT. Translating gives CASSPDLGGVNTEAFF.